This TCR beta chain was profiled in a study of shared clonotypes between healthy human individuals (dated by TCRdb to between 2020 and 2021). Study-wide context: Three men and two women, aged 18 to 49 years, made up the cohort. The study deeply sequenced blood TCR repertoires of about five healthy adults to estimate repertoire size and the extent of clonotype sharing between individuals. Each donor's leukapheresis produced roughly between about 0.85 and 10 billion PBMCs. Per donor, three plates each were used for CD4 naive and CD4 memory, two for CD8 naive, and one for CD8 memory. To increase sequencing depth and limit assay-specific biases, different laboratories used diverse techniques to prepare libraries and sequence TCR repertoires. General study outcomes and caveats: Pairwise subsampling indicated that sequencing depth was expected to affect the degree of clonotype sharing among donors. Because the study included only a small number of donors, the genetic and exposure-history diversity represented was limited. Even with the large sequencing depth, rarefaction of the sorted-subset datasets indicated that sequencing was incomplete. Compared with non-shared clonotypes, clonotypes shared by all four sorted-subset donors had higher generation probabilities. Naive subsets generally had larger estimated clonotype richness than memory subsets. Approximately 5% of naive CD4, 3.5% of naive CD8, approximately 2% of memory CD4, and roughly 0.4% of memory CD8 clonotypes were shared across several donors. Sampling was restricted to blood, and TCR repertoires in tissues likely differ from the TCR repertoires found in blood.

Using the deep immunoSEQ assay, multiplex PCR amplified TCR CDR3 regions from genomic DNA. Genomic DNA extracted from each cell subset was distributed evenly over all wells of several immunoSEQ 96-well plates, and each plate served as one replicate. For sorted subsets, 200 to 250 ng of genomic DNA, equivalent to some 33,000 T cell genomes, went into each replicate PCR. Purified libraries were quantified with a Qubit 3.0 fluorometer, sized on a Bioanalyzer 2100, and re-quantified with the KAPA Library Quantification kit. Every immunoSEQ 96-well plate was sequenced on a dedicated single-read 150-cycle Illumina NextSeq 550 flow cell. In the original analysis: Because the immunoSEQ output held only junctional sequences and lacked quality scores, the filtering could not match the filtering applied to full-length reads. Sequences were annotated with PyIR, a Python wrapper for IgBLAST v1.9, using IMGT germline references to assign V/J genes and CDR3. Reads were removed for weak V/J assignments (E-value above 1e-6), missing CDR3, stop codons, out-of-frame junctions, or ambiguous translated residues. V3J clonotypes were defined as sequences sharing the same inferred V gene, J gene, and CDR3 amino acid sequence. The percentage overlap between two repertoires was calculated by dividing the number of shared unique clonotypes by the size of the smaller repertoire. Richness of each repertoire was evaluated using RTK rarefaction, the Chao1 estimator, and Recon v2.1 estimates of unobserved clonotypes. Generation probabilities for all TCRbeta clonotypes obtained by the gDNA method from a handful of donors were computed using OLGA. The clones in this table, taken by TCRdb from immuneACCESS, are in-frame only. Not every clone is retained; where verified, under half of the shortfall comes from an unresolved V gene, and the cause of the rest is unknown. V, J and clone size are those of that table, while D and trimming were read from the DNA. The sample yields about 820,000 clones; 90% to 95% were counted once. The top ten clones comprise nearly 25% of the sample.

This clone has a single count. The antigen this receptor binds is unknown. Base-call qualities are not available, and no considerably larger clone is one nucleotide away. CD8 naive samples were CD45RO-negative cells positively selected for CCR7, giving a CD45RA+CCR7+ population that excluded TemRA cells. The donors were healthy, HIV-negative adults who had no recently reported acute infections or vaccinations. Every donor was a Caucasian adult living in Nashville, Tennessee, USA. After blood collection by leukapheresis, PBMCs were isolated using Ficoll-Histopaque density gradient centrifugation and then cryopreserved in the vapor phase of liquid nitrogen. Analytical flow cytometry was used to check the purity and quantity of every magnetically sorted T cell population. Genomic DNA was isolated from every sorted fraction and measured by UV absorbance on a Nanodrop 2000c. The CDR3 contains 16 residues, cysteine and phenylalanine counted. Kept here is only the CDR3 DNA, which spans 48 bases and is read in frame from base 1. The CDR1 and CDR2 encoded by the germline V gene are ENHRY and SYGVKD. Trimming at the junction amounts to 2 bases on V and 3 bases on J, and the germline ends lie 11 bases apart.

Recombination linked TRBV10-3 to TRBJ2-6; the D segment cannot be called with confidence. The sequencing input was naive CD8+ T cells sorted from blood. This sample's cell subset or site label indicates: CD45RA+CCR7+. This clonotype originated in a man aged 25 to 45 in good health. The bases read TGTGCCATCAGTGAGCTTACTGGTGATGGGGCCAACGTCCTGACTTTC. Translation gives CAISELTGDGANVLTF.